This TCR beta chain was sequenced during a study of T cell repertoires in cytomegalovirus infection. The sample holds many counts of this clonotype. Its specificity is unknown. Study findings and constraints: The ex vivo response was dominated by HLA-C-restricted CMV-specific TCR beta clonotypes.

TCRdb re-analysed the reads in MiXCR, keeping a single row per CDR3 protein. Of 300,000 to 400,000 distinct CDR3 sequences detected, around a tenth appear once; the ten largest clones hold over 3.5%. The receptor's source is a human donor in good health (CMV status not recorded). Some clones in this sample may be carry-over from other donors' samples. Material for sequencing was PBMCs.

The CDR3 loop is CASSLDPGGRWQPQHF. The CDR3 nucleotides read TGTGCCAGCAGCTTAGACCCCGGGGGGCGGTGGCAGCCCCAGCATTTT. This sequence joins TRBV7-2 and TRBJ1-5; maybe TRBD1 (6 bases). V was shortened by 1 base and J by 7 bases, with 17 bases between the two germline ends. The CDR3 is 16 residues long. Germline lookup yields CDR1 SGHTA and CDR2 FQGNSA.